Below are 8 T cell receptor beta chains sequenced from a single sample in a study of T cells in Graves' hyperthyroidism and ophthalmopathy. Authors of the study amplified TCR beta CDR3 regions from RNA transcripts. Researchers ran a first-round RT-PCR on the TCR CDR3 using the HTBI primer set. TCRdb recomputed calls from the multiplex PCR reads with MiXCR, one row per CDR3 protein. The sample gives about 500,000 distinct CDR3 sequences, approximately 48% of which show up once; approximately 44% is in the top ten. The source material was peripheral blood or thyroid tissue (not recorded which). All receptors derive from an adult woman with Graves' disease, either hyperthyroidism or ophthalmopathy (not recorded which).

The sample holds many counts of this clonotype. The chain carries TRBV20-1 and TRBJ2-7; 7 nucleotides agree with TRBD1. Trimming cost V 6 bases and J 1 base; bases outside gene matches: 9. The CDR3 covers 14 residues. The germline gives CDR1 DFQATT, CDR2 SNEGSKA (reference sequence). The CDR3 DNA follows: TGCAGTGCGAGACCCATGACAGGGTCCTACGAGCAGTACTTC. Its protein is CSARPMTGSYEQYF.

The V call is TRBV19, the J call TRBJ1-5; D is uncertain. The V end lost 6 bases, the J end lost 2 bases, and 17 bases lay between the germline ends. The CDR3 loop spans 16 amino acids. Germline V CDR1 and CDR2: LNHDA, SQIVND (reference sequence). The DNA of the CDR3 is TGTGCCAGTAGGTCAGATGGGATAGTGGGCAATCAGCCCCAGCATTTT. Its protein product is CASRSDGIVGNQPQHF.

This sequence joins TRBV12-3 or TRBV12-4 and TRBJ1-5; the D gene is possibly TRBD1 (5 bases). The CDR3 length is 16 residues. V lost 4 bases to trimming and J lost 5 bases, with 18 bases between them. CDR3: CASSSTPLGGYQPQHF. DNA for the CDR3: TGTGCCAGCAGTTCAACACCGTTGGGGGGGTATCAGCCCCAGCATTTT.

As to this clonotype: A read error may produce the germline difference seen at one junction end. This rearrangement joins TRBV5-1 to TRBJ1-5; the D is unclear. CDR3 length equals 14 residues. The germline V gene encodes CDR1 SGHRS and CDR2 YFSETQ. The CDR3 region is CASSLGGYAQPQHF. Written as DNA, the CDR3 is TGTGCCAGCAGCTTGGGTGGATACGCTCAGCCCCAGCATTTT. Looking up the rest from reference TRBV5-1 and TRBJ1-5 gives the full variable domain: KAGVTQTPRYLIKTRGQQVTLSCSPISGHRSVSWYQQTPGQGLQFLFEYFSETQRNKGNFPGRFSGRQFSNSRSEMNVSTLELGDSALYLCASSLGGYAQPQHFGDGTRLSIL.

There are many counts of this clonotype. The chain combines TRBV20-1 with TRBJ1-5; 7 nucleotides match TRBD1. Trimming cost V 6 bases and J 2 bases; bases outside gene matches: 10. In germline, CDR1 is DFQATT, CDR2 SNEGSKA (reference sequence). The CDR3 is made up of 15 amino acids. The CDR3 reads CSAATGSDRNQPQHF. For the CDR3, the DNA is TGCAGTGCCGCGACAGGGTCGGACCGCAATCAGCCCCAGCATTTT.

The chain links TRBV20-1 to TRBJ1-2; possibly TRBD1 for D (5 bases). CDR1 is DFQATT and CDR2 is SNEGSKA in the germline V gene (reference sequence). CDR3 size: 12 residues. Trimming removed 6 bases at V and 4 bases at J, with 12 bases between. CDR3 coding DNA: TGCAGTGCCAGCTCTGGGGGCTATGGCTACACCTTC. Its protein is CSASSGGYGYTF.

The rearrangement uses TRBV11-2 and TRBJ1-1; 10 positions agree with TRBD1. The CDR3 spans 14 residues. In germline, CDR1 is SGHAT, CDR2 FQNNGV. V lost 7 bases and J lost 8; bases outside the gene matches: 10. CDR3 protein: CASTPDRGRFEAFF. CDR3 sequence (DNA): TGTGCCAGCACCCCAGACAGGGGGCGATTCGAAGCTTTCTTT. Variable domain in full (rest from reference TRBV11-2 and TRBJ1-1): EAGVAQSPRYKIIEKRQSVAFWCNPISGHATLYWYQQILGQGPKLLIQFQNNGVVDDSQLPKDRFSAERLKGVDSTLKIQPAKLEDSAVYLCASTPDRGRFEAFFGQGTRLTVV.

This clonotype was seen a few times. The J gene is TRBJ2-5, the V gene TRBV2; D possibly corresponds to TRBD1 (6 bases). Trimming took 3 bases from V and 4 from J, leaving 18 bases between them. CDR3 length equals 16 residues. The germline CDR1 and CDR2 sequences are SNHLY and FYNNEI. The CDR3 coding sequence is TGTGCCAGCAGTGATCTGACAGGCGTTAAAGGAGAGACCCAGTACTTC. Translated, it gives CASSDLTGVKGETQYF.